The 18 T cell receptor beta chains below were found in one sample sequenced in a study of post-analysis software for immune sequencing data. Study-wide points: With TRBV5-6, TRBV5-1 and TRBV20-1 included, about five TRBV segments were more frequent in patients than in controls.

cDNA libraries for TCR beta contained unique molecular identifiers. TCRdb passed the PCR reads through MiXCR, listing each CDR3 protein once. The table lists fewer than 700,000 distinct CDR3 sequences, roughly two fifths of them singletons. These receptors have no identified antigens. Sequencing used blood. These TCRs come from a girl aged 10-17 years with multiple sclerosis.

This clonotype showed up just once. This chain links TRBV28 with TRBJ1-2; 10 nucleotides agree with TRBD1. Germline CDR1 and CDR2: MDHEN and SYDVKM. The CDR3 covers 14 residues. V shed 7 bases and J 2 bases; nucleotides not matched to a gene: 4. The CDR3 reads CASTTGQGNYGYTF. CDR3 coding DNA: TGTGCCAGCACGACGGGACAGGGGAACTATGGCTACACCTTC.

J is TRBJ2-1 and V is TRBV24-1; 7 nucleotides match TRBD2. Trimming removed 1 base from V and 2 bases from J; junction bases left unmatched: 13. This CDR3 has 19 residues. Germline values: CDR1 KGHDR, CDR2 SFDVKD. For the CDR3, the DNA is TGTGCCACCAGTGATTTCCGTGGGGGGGAAGGGGTCACCTACAATGAGCAGTTCTTC. This encodes CATSDFRGGEGVTYNEQFF.

The V and J genes are TRBV11-1 and TRBJ2-7, with D possibly TRBD2 on 6 matching bases. The J call could be wrong; TRBJ2-5 is a better fit for the DNA end. CDR1 is SGHAT, CDR2 FQDESV, per germline (reference sequence). This CDR3 is 14 amino acids long. In DNA form, the CDR3 reads TGTGCCAGCAGCTTCGGGGAGGTCCAAGAGACCCAGTACTTC. Its translation: CASSFGEVQETQYF.

The rearrangement links TRBV14 to TRBJ1-1; tentatively, D is TRBD1 (5 bases). V lost 3 bases and J 12 bases, leaving 14 bases between the germline ends. The germline V gene encodes CDR1 SGHDN and CDR2 FVKESK. The CDR3 has 12 amino acids. The CDR3 sequence: CASSQGGRFSFF. The DNA for the CDR3 is TGTGCCAGCAGCCAGGGGGGAAGGTTCTCTTTCTTT.

This clonotype came up a few times. The chain carries TRBV12-3 or TRBV12-4 and TRBJ1-2; TRBD1 agrees at 10 bases. V trimming: 5 bases; J trimming: 6 bases; junction bases outside the gene matches: 9. The CDR3 consists of 15 residues. CDR3 in DNA: TGTGCCAGCAGTCCCCCCGGGACAGGGGATGATGGCTACACCTTC. Its protein is CASSPPGTGDDGYTF.

CDR3 residues: CSVGPGTEAFF. CDR3 in DNA: TGCAGCGTTGGGCCTGGCACTGAAGCTTTCTTT. The J gene is TRBJ1-1, the V gene TRBV29-1; D unclear. The CDR3 has 11 residues. In germline, CDR1 is SQVTM, CDR2 ANQGSEA. Trimming removed 4 bases at V and 4 bases at J, with 7 bases between.

This clonotype was seen only a few times. The chain links TRBV7-9 to TRBJ1-4; 9 bases are shared with TRBD1. This CDR3 is 16 amino acids long. The junction had 6 bases not matched to a gene; V was cut back by 4 bases and J by 3 bases. Germline CDR1 reads SEHNR; CDR2 reads FQNEAQ (reference sequence). The CDR3 coding sequence is TGTGCCAGCAGCTCCGGGACAGGGAGCTCTAATGAAAAACTGTTTTTT. It specifies CASSSGTGSSNEKLFF.

The chain uses TRBV7-8 and TRBJ1-2; 9 positions match TRBD1. This CDR3 is 15 amino acids long. Germline V gene lookup returns CDR1 SGHVS and CDR2 FQNEAQ. V was clipped by 4 bases and J by 6 bases; unmatched bases: 9. CDR3 region: CASSSHGQGYDGYTF. The CDR3 DNA reads TGTGCCAGCAGCTCGCACGGACAGGGGTACGATGGCTACACCTTC. Full variable domain (missing parts from reference TRBV7-8 and TRBJ1-2): GAGVSQSPRYKVAKRGQDVALRCDPISGHVSLFWYQQALGQGPEFLTYFQNEAQLDKSGLPSDRFFAERPEGSVSTLKIQRTQQEDSAVYLCASSSHGQGYDGYTFGSGTRLTVV.

The chain joins TRBV20-1 to TRBJ1-5, with 9 bases matching TRBD1. The CDR3 runs 14 residues. Looked up from germline, CDR1 is DFQATT and CDR2 is SNEGSKA (reference sequence). J lost 4 bases, V lost 2 bases, and 3 bases had no gene match. The CDR3 region is CSARSGQGNQPQHF. The CDR3, as DNA: TGCAGTGCTAGATCGGGACAGGGAAATCAGCCCCAGCATTTT.

The chain uses TRBV11-2 and TRBJ2-1, with D perhaps TRBD2 (6 bases). Deletions cut 7 bases from V and 7 bases from J, with 11 bases between. Germline V lookup: CDR1 SGHAT, CDR2 FQNNGV. This CDR3 is built from 12 residues. The CDR3 sequence: CASTSGGNEQFF. The DNA of the CDR3 is TGTGCCAGCACCTCCGGGGGTAATGAGCAGTTCTTC.

In this sample, this clonotype turned up a few times. The genes are TRBV12-3 or TRBV12-4 and TRBJ1-5; D gene uncertain. The CDR3 runs 12 residues. V dropped 8 bases and J dropped 2 bases, with 7 bases sitting between them. In nucleotides, the CDR3 is TGTGCCAGCCGTTGGGGCAATCAGCCCCAGCATTTT. Translating gives CASRWGNQPQHF.

This clonotype was observed a handful of times. This chain links TRBV12-3 or TRBV12-4 with TRBJ2-7; D not resolved. With the DNA end fitting TRBJ2-5 better, the J assignment may be wrong. The CDR3 sequence is 14 residues long. The CDR3 DNA is TGTGCCAGCAGCTATGGGCGGATCCAAGAGACCCAGTACTTC. Its translation is CASSYGRIQETQYF.

This chain connects TRBV7-9 to TRBJ1-2; 9 nucleotides match TRBD1. Looked up from germline, CDR1 is SEHNR and CDR2 is FQNEAQ (reference sequence). The V segment lost 2 bases and the J segment 3 bases; nucleotides outside the gene matches: 7. This CDR3 has 16 amino acids. The CDR3 DNA reads TGTGCCAGCAGCTTACTTCGACAGGGGGTCGACTATGGCTACACCTTC. Amino acids: CASSLLRQGVDYGYTF.

The chain couples TRBV7-9 to TRBJ1-1, with D possibly being TRBD1 (6 bases). The CDR3 spans 14 residues. V dropped 1 base and J dropped 3 bases, with 9 bases sitting between them. Germline CDR1 and CDR2: SEHNR and FQNEAQ (reference sequence). CDR3 DNA sequence: TGTGCCAGCAGCTTAGAGGGGGGGCACACTGAAGCTTTCTTT. Translated, it gives CASSLEGGHTEAFF.

Only a few counts were recorded for this clonotype. This chain links TRBV24-1 with TRBJ2-1; TRBD1 matches 9 bases. The CDR3 totals 14 residues. Looked up from germline, CDR1 is KGHDR and CDR2 is SFDVKD. V shed 7 bases and J 7 bases; nucleotides not matched to a gene: 7. The CDR3 DNA sequence: TGTGCCACCAGCCCCGGGACAGGGATAAATGAGCAGTTCTTC. It is translated as CATSPGTGINEQFF.

This chain links TRBV3-1 with TRBJ2-4; 9 bases fit TRBD1. The J call could be wrong; TRBJ2-7 is a better fit for the DNA end. Germline loops: CDR1 LGHDT, CDR2 YNNKEL (reference sequence). The CDR3 extends over 14 amino acids. CDR3 residues: CASSPGQGLGEQYF. CDR3 in DNA: TGTGCCAGCAGCCCGGGACAGGGTCTGGGCGAGCAGTACTTC.

The rearrangement links TRBV2 to TRBJ2-7, with D tentatively TRBD2 (6 bases). The germline V and J ends were trimmed by 4 bases and 4 bases, with 11 bases remaining between them. Germline lookup yields CDR1 SNHLY and CDR2 FYNNEI. The CDR3 is 13 residues long. The CDR3 region is CASSGGAGYEQYF. In DNA, the CDR3 is TGTGCCAGCAGTGGTGGGGCGGGGTACGAGCAGTACTTC.

This chain uses TRBV6-5 with TRBJ1-2; 9 positions match TRBD1. The germline V gene encodes CDR1 MNHEY and CDR2 SVGAGI. The CDR3 runs 17 residues. Unmatched junction bases numbered 11, after V lost 2 bases and J lost 4 bases. As DNA, the CDR3 is TGTGCCAGCAGTTACAGTCCCCCGGGACAGGGACTCTATGGCTACACCTTC. Its protein product is CASSYSPPGQGLYGYTF.